The present T cell receptor beta chain was sequenced within a study of T cell changes during pregnancy in multiple sclerosis. This clone appeared a single time. The method was immunoSEQ multiplex PCR; TCRdb's version includes in-frame clones alone and lacks a portion of them. The sample consists of about 86,000 clones, approximately 89% of them appearing once. The germline V gene encodes CDR1 SQVTM and CDR2 ANQGSEA. The CDR3 is 14 amino acids. Losses at the gene ends were 8 bases for V and 1 base for J; bases not matched to a gene: 7. The sample in question was peripheral blood, obtained in the first trimester of pregnancy. The sequence was obtained from a female donor in good health, enrolled as a control in a pregnancy study. V usage is TRBV29-1 and J usage is TRBJ2-3, with 9 nucleotides matching TRBD1. The chain's CDR3 is CSTQGDRGTDTQYF. The CDR3, as DNA: TGCAGCACCCAGGGGGACAGGGGCACAGATACGCAGTATTTT.